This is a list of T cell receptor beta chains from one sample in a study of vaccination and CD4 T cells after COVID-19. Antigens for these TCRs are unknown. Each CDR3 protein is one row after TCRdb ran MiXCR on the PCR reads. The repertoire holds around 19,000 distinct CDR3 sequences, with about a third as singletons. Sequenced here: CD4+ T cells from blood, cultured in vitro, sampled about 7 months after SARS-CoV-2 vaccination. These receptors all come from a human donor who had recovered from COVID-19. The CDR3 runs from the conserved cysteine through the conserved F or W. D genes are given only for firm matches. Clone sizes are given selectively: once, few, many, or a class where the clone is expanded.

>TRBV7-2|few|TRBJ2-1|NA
TGTGCCAGCAGCTCGGGGGGCGGGAGATACAATGAGCAGTTCTTC
CASSSGGGRYNEQFF
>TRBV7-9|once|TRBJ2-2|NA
TGTGCCATCCCATTGGTTGGGGCCGCGGGCGGGGAGCTGTTTTTT
CAIPLVGAAGGELFF
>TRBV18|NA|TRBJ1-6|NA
TGTGCCAGCTCACCACCAGGAGGGCTCAATTCACCCCTCCACTTT
CASSPPGGLNSPLHF
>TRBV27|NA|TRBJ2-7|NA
TGTGCCAGCAGTTCAAGCAGGGGATGGAGCACGGAGCAGTACTTC
CASSSSRGWSTEQYF
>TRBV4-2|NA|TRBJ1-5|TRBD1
TGTGCCAGCAGCCAAGAAACGGGACAGGGAGTTGCGCAGCCCCAGCATTTT
CASSQETGQGVAQPQHF
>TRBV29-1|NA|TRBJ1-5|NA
TGCAGCGTCACGGACAATCCAGGTCAGCCCCAGCATTTT
CSVTDNPGQPQHF
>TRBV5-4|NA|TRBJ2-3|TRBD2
TGTGCCAGCAGCCCGGGACTAGCGGGAGCAGATACGCAGTATTTT
CASSPGLAGADTQYF
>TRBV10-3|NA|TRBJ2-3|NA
TGTGCCATCAGTCAAGTTCTCTTTGACACAGATACGCAGTATTTT
CAISQVLFDTDTQYF
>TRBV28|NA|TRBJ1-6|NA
TGTGCCAGCAGTTTATACCCGGGACAAGTAAATTCACCCCTCCACTTT
CASSLYPGQVNSPLHF
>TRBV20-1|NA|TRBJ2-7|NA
TGCAGTGCTAGGGGCCTAGCAGGATGGGAGCAGTACTTC
CSARGLAGWEQYF
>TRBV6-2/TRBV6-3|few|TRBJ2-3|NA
TGTGCCAGCAGTCGGCGGTGGCTCACAGATACGCAGTATTTT
CASSRRWLTDTQYF
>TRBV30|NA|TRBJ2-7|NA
TGTGCCTGGACTCCGGGACAAACCTACGAGCAGTACTTC
CAWTPGQTYEQYF
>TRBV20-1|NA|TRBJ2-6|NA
TGCAGTGCTCAACGTGACTCTGGGGCCAACGTCCTGACTTTC
CSAQRDSGANVLTF
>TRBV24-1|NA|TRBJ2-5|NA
TGTGCCACAAGGGGGTCCCAAGAGACCCAGTACTTC
CATRGSQETQYF
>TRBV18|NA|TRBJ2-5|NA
TGTGCCAGCTCACCAGACCAAGAGACCCAGTACTTC
CASSPDQETQYF
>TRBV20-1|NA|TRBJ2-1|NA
TGCAGTGCGGAGACCCCTGGGGAAGAGCAGTTCTTC
CSAETPGEEQFF
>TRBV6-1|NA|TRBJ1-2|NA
TGTGCCAGTATGATGAACTATGGCTACACCTTC
CASMMNYGYTF
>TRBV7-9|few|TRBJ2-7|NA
TGTGCCAGCAGCTTAGTCATCAGTGGCGAGCAGTACTTC
CASSLVISGEQYF
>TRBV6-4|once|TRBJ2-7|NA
TGTGCCAGCAGTTTATCAATTGTCAACTACGAGCAGTACTTC
CASSLSIVNYEQYF
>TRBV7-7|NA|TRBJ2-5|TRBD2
TGTGCTAGCAGCCCCGGACTAGCGAGAGAGACCCAGTACTTC
CASSPGLARETQYF
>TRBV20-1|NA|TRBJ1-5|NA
TGCAGTGCTAGAGGTCCTTATAGCAATCAGCCCCAGCATTTT
CSARGPYSNQPQHF
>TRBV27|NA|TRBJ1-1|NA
TGTGCCAGCAGGACCAGTCAAGGACAAAACACTGAAGCTTTCTTT
CASRTSQGQNTEAFF
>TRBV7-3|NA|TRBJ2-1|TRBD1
TGTGCCAGCAGCCAAGGAGACCGGGACAGGGGATTCAATGAGCAGTTCTTC
CASSQGDRDRGFNEQFF
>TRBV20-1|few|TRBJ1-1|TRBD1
TGCAGTGCTAGGCCAGGGGGCGCGGACACTGAAGCTTTCTTT
CSARPGGADTEAFF
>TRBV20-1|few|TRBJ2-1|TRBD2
TGCAGTGCTAGACTAGCGGGAGGGCCTGGTGAGCAGTTCTTC
CSARLAGGPGEQFF
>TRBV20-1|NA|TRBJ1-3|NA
TGCAGTGCCGTGTTAGGGGCTGGAAACACCATATATTTT
CSAVLGAGNTIYF